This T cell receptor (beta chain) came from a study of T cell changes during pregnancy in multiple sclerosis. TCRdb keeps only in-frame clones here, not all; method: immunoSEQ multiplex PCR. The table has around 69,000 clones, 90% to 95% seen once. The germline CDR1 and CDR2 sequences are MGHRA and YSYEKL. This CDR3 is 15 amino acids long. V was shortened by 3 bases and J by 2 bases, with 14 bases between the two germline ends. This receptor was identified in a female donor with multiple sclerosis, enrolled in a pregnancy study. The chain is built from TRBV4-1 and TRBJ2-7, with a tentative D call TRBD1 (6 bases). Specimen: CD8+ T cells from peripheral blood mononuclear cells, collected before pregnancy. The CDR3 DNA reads TGCGCCAGCAGCCAGTTAACAGGGACCGCCTACGAGCAGTACTTC. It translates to CASSQLTGTAYEQYF.